Listed below are T cell receptor beta chains from one sample, sequenced in a study of cytotoxic CD8 clonotypes in ibrutinib-treated CLL. The protocol was immunoSEQ multiplex PCR, while the TCRdb copy is restricted to in-frame clones and leaves out a portion. The table has over 120,000 clones, roughly 83% seen once; the top ten hold 9.5% to 15%. The sequences come from PBMCs, collected after 12 months of ibrutinib treatment. The receptors were gathered from a human donor with chronic lymphocytic leukemia. Each CDR3 is given with its conserved first and last residue. Each record gives: clone size, J gene, D gene, V gene, CDR3 DNA, CDR3 protein. The D gene is left open where the match is weak. Clone size, where shown, is once, few, many, or a class for clones that have expanded.

clone_size: -; j_call: TRBJ2-7; d_call: -; v_call: TRBV6-1; cdr3_nt: TGTGCCAGCAGCTCCTTTTACGAGCAGTACTTC; cdr3_aa: CASSSFYEQYF
clone_size: -; j_call: TRBJ2-4; d_call: -; v_call: TRBV12-5; cdr3_nt: TGTGCTAGTGGTTTCCAAGCCTGGACAGTCGCCAAAAACATTCAGTACTTC; cdr3_aa: CASGFQAWTVAKNIQYF
clone_size: once; j_call: TRBJ2-7; d_call: TRBD1; v_call: TRBV10-3; cdr3_nt: TGTGCCATCAGTGAGTCTAGCTGGTCAGGGGGGTACTTC; cdr3_aa: CAISESSWSGGYF
clone_size: -; j_call: TRBJ1-1; d_call: -; v_call: TRBV7-8; cdr3_nt: TGTGCCAGCAGCTTCATCTCTGGGGTCGACACTGAAGCTTTCTTT; cdr3_aa: CASSFISGVDTEAFF
clone_size: few; j_call: TRBJ2-2; d_call: -; v_call: TRBV30; cdr3_nt: TGTGCCTGGAGTGTACTATCCTACGCGAACACCGGGGAGCTGTTTTTT; cdr3_aa: CAWSVLSYANTGELFF
clone_size: -; j_call: TRBJ1-5; d_call: TRBD1; v_call: TRBV4-1; cdr3_nt: TGCGCCAGCAGCCAAAGGACAGGAGACAATCAGCCCCAGCATTTT; cdr3_aa: CASSQRTGDNQPQHF
clone_size: -; j_call: TRBJ2-3; d_call: TRBD2; v_call: TRBV30; cdr3_nt: TGTGCCTGGAGTAGAGCGGGAGCATTATCAGATACGCAGTATTTT; cdr3_aa: CAWSRAGALSDTQYF
clone_size: few; j_call: TRBJ1-2; d_call: -; v_call: TRBV9; cdr3_nt: TGTGCCAGCAGCGTAGCAGGGGATAACTATGGCTACACCTTC; cdr3_aa: CASSVAGDNYGYTF
clone_size: -; j_call: TRBJ2-3; d_call: -; v_call: TRBV9; cdr3_nt: TGTGCCAGCAGCGTAGCTACTTGGGGGGCTACAGATACGCAGTATTTT; cdr3_aa: CASSVATWGATDTQYF
clone_size: few; j_call: TRBJ1-5; d_call: -; v_call: TRBV7-2; cdr3_nt: TGTGCCAGCAGCCCGCAACAGGGTACGAGTCAGCCCCAGCATTTT; cdr3_aa: CASSPQQGTSQPQHF